The rows below give T cell receptor beta chains drawn from one sample of a study of neoadjuvant anti-PD-1 for oral cavity cancer. The repertoire was sequenced with immunoSEQ multiplex PCR; TCRdb's copy has only in-frame clones and lacks some. The data contain 20,000 to 25,000 clones, under 55% of them singletons. This specimen consisted of tumor tissue, obtained after nivolumab (anti-PD-1) treatment. The receptor set was obtained from a person aged 40 to 85 with oral cavity squamous cell carcinoma. The CDR3 runs from the conserved cysteine through the conserved F or W. Fields, in order: D gene, J gene, V gene, CDR3 length, clone size, CDR3 protein, CDR3 DNA. D genes are given only for firm matches. The size field is filled for only some rows; it gives once, few, many or a size class.

NA TRBJ2-5 TRBV11-2 15 NA CASSLEKGWRETQYF TGTGCCAGCAGCTTGGAAAAGGGATGGAGAGAGACCCAGTACTTC
NA TRBJ2-7 TRBV5-1 16 NA CASSLLPGGGSYEQYF TGCGCCAGCAGCTTACTTCCCGGTGGGGGTTCCTACGAGCAGTACTTC
NA TRBJ1-1 TRBV7-7 13 once CASSSRRNTEAFF TGTGCCAGCAGCTCTCGACGGAACACTGAAGCTTTCTTT
TRBD2 TRBJ2-1 TRBV6-6 16 NA CASPPGPSGADNEQFF TGTGCCAGCCCCCCTGGCCCTAGCGGGGCAGACAATGAGCAGTTCTTC
NA TRBJ1-2 TRBV6-5 12 NA CASSPRQDGYTF TGTGCCAGCAGTCCGCGACAGGACGGCTACACCTTC
NA TRBJ1-2 TRBV5-4 12 NA CAIMQGGYGYTF TGTGCCATAATGCAGGGAGGCTATGGCTACACCTTC
TRBD1 TRBJ2-2 TRBV19 14 NA CASSIRGRTGELFF TGTGCCAGTAGTATAAGGGGGCGGACCGGGGAGCTGTTTTTT
NA TRBJ1-2 TRBV5-1 13 NA CASSLGSHYGYTF TGCGCCAGCAGCTTGGGCAGCCACTATGGCTACACCTTC
NA TRBJ1-1 TRBV5-1 14 NA CASSLLVENTEAFF TGCGCCAGCAGCTTGCTGGTGGAGAACACTGAAGCTTTCTTT
TRBD1 TRBJ1-5 TRBV2 15 NA CASSVPAGGNQPQHF TGTGCCAGCAGTGTTCCCGCAGGGGGGAATCAGCCCCAGCATTTT
NA TRBJ2-1 TRBV5-1 16 many CASSPSRDSSYNEQFF TGCGCCAGCAGCCCCAGCCGGGATAGCTCCTACAATGAGCAGTTCTTC
TRBD1 TRBJ1-4 TRBV10-3 15 few CAIRGQGETGEKLFF TGTGCCATCAGAGGACAGGGAGAAACGGGTGAAAAACTGTTTTTT
NA TRBJ1-3 TRBV4-2 15 NA CASSQDSGTDDTIYF TGTGCCAGCAGCCAAGATTCAGGGACGGATGACACCATATATTTT
NA TRBJ2-7 TRBV20-1 11 NA CSASRDYEQYF TGCAGTGCTAGTAGGGACTACGAGCAGTACTTC
NA TRBJ1-5 TRBV5-8 13 NA CASSPDSNQPQHF TGTGCCAGCAGCCCTGATAGCAATCAGCCCCAGCATTTT
TRBD2 TRBJ2-1 TRBV5-4 15 NA CASSSTSGGLHEQFF TGTGCCAGCAGCAGCACTAGCGGGGGACTACATGAGCAGTTCTTC
NA TRBJ2-7 TRBV18 12 NA CASSAERDEQYF TGTGCCAGCTCAGCCGAAAGGGACGAGCAGTACTTC
NA TRBJ1-1 TRBV29-1 12 few CSVEVMNTEAFF TGCAGCGTTGAGGTCATGAACACTGAAGCTTTCTTT
NA TRBJ2-6 TRBV4-2 16 NA CASSQDQNSGANVLTF TGTGCCAGCAGCCAAGATCAAAACTCTGGGGCCAACGTCCTGACTTTC
NA TRBJ2-3 TRBV6-6 13 NA CASSYRETDTQYF TGTGCCAGCAGTTACAGGGAGACAGATACGCAGTATTTT
NA TRBJ2-6 TRBV28 17 NA CASSRGDRCSGANVLTF TGTGCCAGCAGTCGAGGGGACCGTTGCTCTGGGGCCAACGTCCTGACTTTC
NA TRBJ2-3 TRBV6-5 12 NA CASRDSLDTQYF TGTGCCAGCAGGGACTCCCTAGATACGCAGTATTTT
TRBD2 TRBJ2-1 TRBV2 17 few CASSEGSGGGYYNEQFF TGTGCCAGCAGTGAAGGAAGCGGGGGAGGCTACTACAATGAGCAGTTCTTC
NA TRBJ2-1 TRBV11-2 14 NA CASSLGASYNEQFF TGTGCCAGCAGCTTAGGGGCGTCCTACAATGAGCAGTTCTTC
NA TRBJ1-6 TRBV18 16 NA CASSPWGGQNNSPLHF TGTGCCAGCTCACCATGGGGAGGGCAAAATAATTCACCCCTCCACTTT
NA TRBJ1-5 TRBV19 13 few CASKSGGNQPQHF TGTGCCAGTAAGTCGGGGGGCAATCAGCCCCAGCATTTT
TRBD2 TRBJ2-5 TRBV12-5 15 NA CASGLGLAGQETQYF TGTGCTAGTGGTCTCGGACTAGCGGGACAAGAGACCCAGTACTTC
TRBD1 TRBJ1-2 TRBV5-1 14 NA CASSIQGTDYGYTF TGCGCCAGCAGCATACAGGGGACTGATTATGGCTACACCTTC
NA TRBJ2-3 TRBV11-2 12 NA CASSFPRDTQYF TGTGCCAGCAGCTTTCCTAGGGATACGCAGTATTTT
NA TRBJ2-2 TRBV5-1 14 NA CASSSTANTGELFF TGCGCCAGCAGCTCAACAGCCAACACCGGGGAGCTGTTTTTT
NA TRBJ2-1 TRBV6-1 11 NA CASSHRNEQFF TGTGCCAGCAGCCATCGAAATGAGCAGTTCTTC
NA TRBJ1-2 TRBV7-9 12 medium-sized CASSPTEYGYTF TGTGCCAGCAGCCCTACAGAGTATGGCTACACCTTC
NA TRBJ2-7 TRBV11-2 15 NA CASSLETPPHYEQYF TGTGCCAGCAGCTTGGAGACCCCACCCCACTACGAGCAGTACTTC
TRBD2 TRBJ2-1 TRBV7-6 15 once CASSLAVGGGARQFF TGTGCCAGCAGCTTAGCGGTCGGCGGGGGGGCAAGGCAGTTCTTC
NA TRBJ2-5 TRBV7-9 15 NA CASSFDGSPRETQYF TGTGCCAGCAGCTTCGATGGCAGTCCAAGAGAGACCCAGTACTTC
NA TRBJ2-5 TRBV29-1 12 NA CSVEGVYGTQYF TGCAGCGTTGAAGGGGTTTACGGGACCCAGTACTTC
TRBD1 TRBJ1-2 TRBV19 15 few CASSNYRGTEYGYTF TGTGCCAGTAGCAATTACAGGGGGACCGAGTATGGCTACACCTTC
NA TRBJ2-2 TRBV29-1 14 NA CSVSVAVNTGELFF TGCAGCGTATCCGTTGCGGTGAACACCGGGGAGCTGTTTTTT
NA TRBJ1-3 TRBV5-6 15 NA CASSLDSYSGNTIYF TGTGCCAGCAGCCTGGACAGCTACTCTGGAAACACCATATATTTT
NA TRBJ1-1 TRBV7-7 13 NA CASSLSVNTEAFF TGTGCCAGCAGCTTATCCGTGAACACTGAAGCTTTCTTT
NA TRBJ2-1 TRBV10-3 15 NA CAISPDGQAYNEQFF TGTGCCATCAGTCCGGACGGACAAGCCTACAATGAGCAGTTCTTC
NA TRBJ1-1 TRBV6-1 13 medium-sized CASTQRGVTEAFF TGTGCCAGCACTCAAAGGGGGGTGACTGAAGCTTTCTTT
NA TRBJ2-7 TRBV28 13 medium-sized CASSSRGPYEQYF TGTGCCAGCAGTTCCCGAGGTCCCTACGAGCAGTACTTC
NA TRBJ1-1 TRBV4-3 14 NA CASSQDRAGLNAFF TGCGCCAGCAGCCAAGACAGGGCCGGACTGAACGCTTTCTTT
TRBD1 TRBJ2-3 TRBV2 15 once CASRAGTGWTDTQYF TGTGCCAGCAGGGCTGGGACAGGGTGGACAGATACGCAGTATTTT
NA TRBJ1-5 TRBV19 15 medium-sized CASSRQDYSNQPQHF TGTGCCAGTAGTAGACAGGACTATAGCAATCAGCCCCAGCATTTT
NA TRBJ1-4 TRBV18 13 few CASSRETNEKLFF TGTGCCAGCTCAAGGGAGACAAATGAAAAACTGTTTTTT
NA TRBJ1-2 TRBV5-4 15 few CASSSRQASNYGYTF TGTGCCAGCAGCTCCAGACAGGCCTCTAACTATGGCTACACCTTC
TRBD1 TRBJ2-7 TRBV7-7 14 once CASSLNRGVSEQYF TGTGCCAGCAGCTTAAACAGGGGCGTCAGCGAGCAGTACTTC
TRBD2 TRBJ2-3 TRBV7-3 15 NA CASSVTTSGTDTQYF TGTGCCAGCAGCGTAACTACTAGCGGCACAGATACGCAGTATTTT
NA TRBJ1-2 TRBV7-2 14 NA CASSLQQISLGYTF TGTGCCAGCAGCCTACAACAGATCAGTCTAGGCTACACCTTC
TRBD1 TRBJ2-2 TRBV2 15 many CASSRDSANTGELFF TGTGCCAGCAGCCGGGACAGCGCGAACACCGGGGAGCTGTTTTTT
NA TRBJ1-1 TRBV5-6 18 NA CASRSRRQAGGRYTEAFF TGTGCCAGCAGGTCCAGACGTCAGGCGGGGGGGAGATACACTGAAGCTTTCTTT
NA TRBJ1-3 TRBV2 15 few CASSEDTISGNTIYF TGTGCCAGCAGTGAGGACACTATCTCTGGAAACACCATATATTTT
TRBD1 TRBJ1-5 TRBV6-1 13 NA CASSPTGDQPQHF TGTGCCAGCAGTCCGACAGGGGACCAGCCCCAGCATTTT